The 27 T cell receptor beta chains below all came from one sample that was sequenced in a study of T cell changes during pregnancy in multiple sclerosis. Clones were sequenced by immunoSEQ multiplex PCR, and TCRdb holds only the in-frame ones, with some missing. The sample lists roughly 40,000 clones; approximately 85% were seen once. This specimen consisted of CD4+ T cells from peripheral blood mononuclear cells, obtained before pregnancy. These receptors were obtained from a female donor with multiple sclerosis, enrolled in a pregnancy study.

This chain uses TRBV5-1 with TRBJ2-1; tentatively, D is TRBD2 (6 bases). V shed 0 bases and J shed 2 bases, with 9 bases lying between them. Germline V gives CDR1 SGHRS, CDR2 YFSETQ. This CDR3 spans 15 amino acids. CDR3 sequence (DNA): TGCGCCAGCAGCTTGGGAGCGGGTACCTACAATGAGCAGTTCTTC. As protein: CASSLGAGTYNEQFF.

The gene calls are TRBV6-4 and TRBJ1-2, with 9 bases matching TRBD1. After removal of 7 bases from V and 4 bases from J, the junction contained 1 base not matched to a gene. CDR1 is MRHNA, CDR2 SNTAGT, per germline. This CDR3 comprises 12 residues. The CDR3 DNA follows: TGTGCCAGCAAGGACAGGGGCTATGGCTACACCTTC. This gives the protein CASKDRGYGYTF.

The V gene is TRBV10-1, the J gene TRBJ2-1; 12 positions match TRBD2. Germline CDR1 WNHNN, CDR2 SYGVQD (reference sequence). The V segment lost 5 bases and the J segment 12 bases; nucleotides outside the gene matches: 17. This CDR3 region has 17 residues. The CDR3 region is CASSQGLAGTSDGGQFF. CDR3 nucleotide sequence: TGCGCCAGCAGTCAAGGACTAGCGGGAACCTCCGATGGTGGGCAGTTCTTC.

This chain uses TRBV11-2 with TRBJ2-7, with TRBD2 identical over 9 bases. J gave up 3 bases and V 4 bases, and 10 bases lay outside the gene matches. This CDR3 has 16 amino acids. CDR1 and CDR2 (germline): SGHAT, FQNNGV. The CDR3 is CASSSLRRTSDYEQYF. The CDR3, as DNA: TGTGCCAGCAGCTCTCTAAGGCGGACTAGCGACTACGAGCAGTACTTC.

This chain links TRBV19 with TRBJ2-4, with TRBD2 matching 11 bases. Per the germline V gene, CDR1 is LNHDA and CDR2 is SQIVND (reference sequence). The V segment lost 7 bases and the J segment 6 bases; nucleotides outside the gene matches: 5. There are 14 residues in the CDR3. CDR3 in DNA: TGTGCCAGTACCCCTCTAGCGGGGGGAAACATTCAGTACTTC. The encoded protein is CASTPLAGGNIQYF. The full variable domain, in which reference TRBV19 and TRBJ2-4 provide the parts outside the CDR3, is DGGITQSPKYLFRKEGQNVTLSCEQNLNHDAMYWYRQDPGQGLRLIYYSQIVNDFQKGDIAEGYSVSREKKESFPLTVTSAQKNPTAFYLCASTPLAGGNIQYFGAGTRLSVL.

The V gene is TRBV4-3, the J gene TRBJ1-1; D unclear. Germline-derived CDR1 and CDR2 are LGHNA and YSLEER. Trimming took 1 base from V and 1 from J, leaving 7 bases between them. The CDR3 has 14 amino acids. CDR3 sequence: CASSQAWQNTEAFF. DNA for the CDR3: TGCGCCAGCAGCCAAGCCTGGCAGAACACTGAAGCTTTCTTT.

This clone showed up just once. The J gene is TRBJ2-3, the V gene TRBV9, with TRBD2 as a possible D gene (5 bases). Trimming stripped 4 bases from V and 7 bases from J, with 13 bases between. There are 13 residues in the CDR3. Germline V lookup: CDR1 SGDLS, CDR2 YYNGEE. CDR3: CASSPPAGNTQYF. The CDR3 nucleotides are TGTGCCAGCAGCCCCCCTGCGGGCAATACGCAGTATTTT.

The gene calls are TRBV6-1 and TRBJ2-7; D perhaps matches TRBD2 (6 bases). Trimming stripped 8 bases from V and 3 bases from J, with 14 bases between. Germline CDR1 MNHNS, CDR2 SASEGT. This CDR3 is built from 13 residues. The CDR3 reads CASGVAEGYEQYF. CDR3 sequence (DNA): TGTGCCAGCGGGGTAGCGGAAGGCTACGAGCAGTACTTC.

V usage is TRBV19 and J usage is TRBJ2-3, with D perhaps matching TRBD1 (5 bases). The germline V gene encodes CDR1 LNHDA and CDR2 SQIVND (reference sequence). CDR3 length: 13 amino acids. V lost 1 base and J 5 bases, leaving 7 bases between the germline ends. CDR3 loop: CASSIVGEDTQYF. The CDR3 DNA sequence: TGTGCCAGTAGTATAGTAGGGGAAGATACGCAGTATTTT.

The rearrangement uses TRBV5-1 and TRBJ1-1, with TRBD1 as a possible D gene (5 bases). The CDR3 contains 14 residues. CDR1 SGHRS and CDR2 YFSETQ come from the germline V gene. V lost 0 bases and J lost 12, with 18 bases in between. CDR3 nucleotides: TGCGCCAGCAGCTTGGACAGGCGGTCTGGGGGGACTTTCTTT. This sequence encodes CASSLDRRSGGTFF.

The chain couples TRBV5-6 to TRBJ1-3, with 7 bases matching TRBD1. The CDR3 covers 18 residues. Trimming cost V 3 bases and J 0 bases; bases outside gene matches: 12. Per the germline V gene, CDR1 is SGHDT and CDR2 is YYEEEE. Written as DNA, the CDR3 is TGTGCCAGCAGCTCGCCCTTGGACAGGTCCTTCTCTGGAAACACCATATATTTT. Amino acid sequence: CASSSPLDRSFSGNTIYF.

The chain joins TRBV5-4 to TRBJ2-2, with TRBD2 identical over 10 bases. This CDR3 is 16 amino acids long. Trimming removed 0 bases from V and 7 bases from J; junction bases left unmatched: 6. Germline assignment: CDR1 SGHNT and CDR2 YYREEE (reference sequence). The CDR3 DNA follows: TGTGCCAGCAGCTTGGAAGCGGGAGGGAGTGTCGGGGAGCTGTTTTTT. It is translated as CASSLEAGGSVGELFF. Drawing the rest from reference TRBV5-4 and TRBJ2-2, the complete variable domain is ETGVTQSPTHLIKTRGQQVTLRCSSQSGHNTVSWYQQALGQGPQFIFQYYREEENGRGNFPPRFSGLQFPNYSSELNVNALELDDSALYLCASSLEAGGSVGELFFGEGSRLTVL.

The genes are TRBV2 and TRBJ2-7; D perhaps matches TRBD1 (6 bases). Germline CDR1 SNHLY, CDR2 FYNNEI. V was clipped by 5 bases and J by 6 bases, with 14 bases between them. The CDR3 has 13 residues. For the CDR3, the DNA is TGTGCCAGCAGTCGGGACACATTGAGCGAGCAGTACTTC. Its protein is CASSRDTLSEQYF.

This sequence joins TRBV2 and TRBJ2-2; D perhaps matches TRBD2 (5 bases). This CDR3 comprises 13 residues. The germline V gene encodes CDR1 SNHLY and CDR2 FYNNEI. V lost 0 bases, J lost 6 bases, and 5 bases lay in between. CDR3 sequence reads: CASSEAGAGELFF. The CDR3 nucleotides are TGTGCCAGCAGTGAAGCCGGGGCCGGGGAGCTGTTTTTT. The variable domain in full, with the rest retrieved from reference TRBV2 and TRBJ2-2, is EPEVTQTPSHQVTQMGQEVILRCVPISNHLYFYWYRQILGQKVEFLVSFYNNEISEKSEIFDDQFSVERPDGSNFTLKIRSTKLEDSAMYFCASSEAGAGELFFGEGSRLTVL.

The chain links TRBV4-2 to TRBJ2-7; D remains unclear. The CDR3 contains 16 residues. Germline V gene sequence: CDR1 LGHNA, CDR2 YNFKEQ. The ends were cut back, 1 base at V and 2 bases at J, with 15 bases in the middle. This CDR3 reads CASSQGRSPPTYEQYF. The CDR3, as DNA: TGTGCCAGCAGCCAAGGTCGGTCCCCTCCGACCTACGAGCAGTACTTC.

V gene TRBV29-1 combines with J gene TRBJ2-3, with TRBD1 as a possible D gene (5 bases). This CDR3 contains 13 residues. V lost 7 bases, J lost 1 base, and 12 bases lay in between. In germline, CDR1 is SQVTM, CDR2 ANQGSEA. The CDR3, as DNA: TGCAGCGGACGACAGAAAGGCACAGATACGCAGTATTTT. Translating gives CSGRQKGTDTQYF.

The rearrangement links TRBV10-1 to TRBJ2-1, with 12 bases identical to TRBD2. The CDR3 sequence is 16 residues long. Germline V gene lookup returns CDR1 WNHNN and CDR2 SYGVQD (reference sequence). After removal of 4 bases from V and 2 bases from J, the junction contained 3 bases not matched to a gene. The CDR3 nucleotides are TGCGCCAGCAGTGGACTAGCGGGAGCACCCTACAATGAGCAGTTCTTC. Its translation is CASSGLAGAPYNEQFF.

V and J are TRBV4-1 and TRBJ2-1; the match to TRBD2 covers 7 bases. The CDR3 contains 17 residues. Trimming cost V 0 bases and J 2 bases; bases outside gene matches: 7. Germline V lookup: CDR1 MGHRA, CDR2 YSYEKL. CDR3 amino acids: CASSQDRHSGAYNEQFF. The CDR3 coding sequence is TGCGCCAGCAGCCAAGATCGGCACAGCGGGGCCTACAATGAGCAGTTCTTC.

For this clone: One end of the junction does not line up with germline, which may come from a read error. The chain uses TRBV30 and TRBJ2-1; weak D call: TRBD2 (6 bases). In germline, CDR1 is GTSNPN, CDR2 SVGIG (reference sequence). This CDR3 is built from 15 residues. The DNA for the CDR3 is TGTGCCTGGGGTGTAGGTCTAGCGATAAGTAATGAGCAGTTCTTC. Its translation is CAWGVGLAISNEQFF.

The chain has TRBV10-3 and TRBJ1-1; unclear D gene. CDR3 length equals 11 residues. V lost 5 bases to trimming and J lost 2 bases, with 3 bases between them. Germline CDR1 and CDR2: ENHRY and SYGVKD. CDR3 sequence: CAISTNTEAFF. The CDR3 region has the DNA TGTGCCATCAGTACAAACACTGAAGCTTTCTTT.

Of note for this clone: The same CDR3 also results from other DNA sequences found in this sample. The CDR3 nucleotides are TGTGCCAGCAGGTTACAGGGGAACACTGAAGCTTTCTTT. Its protein product is CASRLQGNTEAFF. V usage is TRBV7-2 and J usage is TRBJ1-1, with D maybe TRBD1 (6 bases). The V gene lost 6 bases and the J gene lost 1 base, with 9 bases spanning the gap. Germline loops: CDR1 SGHTA, CDR2 FQGNSA. The CDR3 contains 13 residues. The variable domain in full, completed from reference TRBV7-2 and TRBJ1-1, reads GAGVSQSPSNKVTEKGKDVELRCDPISGHTALYWYRQSLGQGLEFLIYFQGNSAPDKSGLPSDRFSAERTGGSVSTLTIQRTQQEDSAVYLCASRLQGNTEAFFGQGTRLTVV.

V gene TRBV19 combines with J gene TRBJ2-7; 7 nucleotides match TRBD1. The CDR3 extends over 13 amino acids. From germline, CDR1 is LNHDA and CDR2 SQIVND (reference sequence). Trimming at V came to 0 bases and at J to 6 bases, leaving 2 bases not matched to a gene. The CDR3 protein is CASSIETGTEQYF. The CDR3 region has the DNA TGTGCCAGTAGTATAGAGACAGGGACCGAGCAGTACTTC.

The chain combines TRBV13 with TRBJ1-4; D gene ambiguous. CDR1 PRHDT and CDR2 FYEKMQ come from the germline V gene (reference sequence). The length of the CDR3 is 16 residues. V was clipped by 5 bases and J by 0 bases, with 13 bases between them. In DNA, the CDR3 is TGTGCCAGCAGCCGCCGGATTAGCGCAACTAATGAAAAACTGTTTTTT. Translating it yields CASSRRISATNEKLFF.

This sequence joins TRBV9 and TRBJ2-5, with D maybe TRBD2 (6 bases). Germline V gene lookup returns CDR1 SGDLS and CDR2 YYNGEE. CDR3 length equals 14 residues. V was trimmed by 4 bases and J by 4 bases, leaving 14 bases between them. The CDR3 spells CASSPTAGRETQYF. The CDR3 nucleotides read TGTGCCAGCAGCCCAACTGCGGGGAGAGAGACCCAGTACTTC.

The chain is built from TRBV18 and TRBJ2-1; the match to TRBD2 covers 13 bases. J was trimmed by 10 bases and V by 0 bases; bases with no gene match: 9. The length of the CDR3 is 17 residues. Germline V gives CDR1 KGHSH, CDR2 LQKENI. The CDR3 sequence: CASSPPHSRLAGGEQFF. In DNA form, the CDR3 reads TGTGCCAGCTCACCACCTCATTCTAGACTAGCGGGAGGAGAGCAGTTCTTC.

The chain recombines TRBV6-6 with TRBJ1-5; the D gene is possibly TRBD1 (5 bases). The CDR3 covers 15 residues. Germline V CDR1 and CDR2: MNHNY, SVGAGI (reference sequence). V gave up 5 bases and J gave up 4 bases, with 15 bases separating them. CDR3 DNA: TGTGCCAGCAGTCGCTGGGGGGAGGGAAATCAGCCCCAGCATTTT. This translates into CASSRWGEGNQPQHF.

This clone appeared once. The J gene is TRBJ1-3, the V gene TRBV18, with 8 positions matching TRBD1. The junction had 2 bases not matched to a gene; V was cut back by 4 bases and J by 0 bases. Germline CDR1 KGHSH, CDR2 LQKENI. This CDR3 spans 15 amino acids. The CDR3, as DNA: TGTGCCAGCTCACAACAGGGGGACTCTGGAAACACCATATATTTT. Translating gives CASSQQGDSGNTIYF.